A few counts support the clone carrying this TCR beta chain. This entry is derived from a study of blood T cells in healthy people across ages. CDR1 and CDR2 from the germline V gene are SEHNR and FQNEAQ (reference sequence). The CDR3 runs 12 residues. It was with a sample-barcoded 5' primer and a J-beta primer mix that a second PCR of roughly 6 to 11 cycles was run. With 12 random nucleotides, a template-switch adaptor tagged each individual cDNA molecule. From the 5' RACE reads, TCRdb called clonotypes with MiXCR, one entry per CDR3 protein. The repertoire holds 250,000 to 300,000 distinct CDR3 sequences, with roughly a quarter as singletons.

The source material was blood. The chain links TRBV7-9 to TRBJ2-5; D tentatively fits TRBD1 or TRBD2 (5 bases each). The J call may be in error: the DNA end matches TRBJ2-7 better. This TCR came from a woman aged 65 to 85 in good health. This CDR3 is CASSRDGYEQYF. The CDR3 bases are TGTGCCAGCAGCAGGGACGGGTACGAGCAGTACTTC.